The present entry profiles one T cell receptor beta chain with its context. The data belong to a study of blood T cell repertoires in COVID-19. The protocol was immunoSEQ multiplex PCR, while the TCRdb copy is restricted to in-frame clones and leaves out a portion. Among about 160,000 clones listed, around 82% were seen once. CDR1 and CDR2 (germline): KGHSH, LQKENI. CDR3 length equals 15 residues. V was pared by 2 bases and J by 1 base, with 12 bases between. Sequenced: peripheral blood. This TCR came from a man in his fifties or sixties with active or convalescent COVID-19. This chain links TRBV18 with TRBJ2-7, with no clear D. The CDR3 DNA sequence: TGTGCCAGCTCACCATCGCAGGCAGCTTCCTACGAGCAGTACTTC. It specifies CASSPSQAASYEQYF.